This T cell receptor beta chain is from a study of vaccination effects on CD4 cells after COVID-19. Study-level information: The median interval between the second dose and post-vaccine sampling was 72 days. Study results and caveats: Infection- and vaccine-induced clones contracted markedly late after vaccination. Few convalescent patients were studied, and early post-infection samples were lacking.

Comments on this clone: The antigen remains unidentified.

After expansion with viral peptide pools in the ViraFEST assay, antigen-specific CD4+ T cells were sequenced. Following culture for around 10 days, CD4+ T cells were isolated. Each participant was administered two doses of either the BNT162b2 or the mRNA-1273 vaccine. Days 3 and 7 saw half the medium replaced with IL-2 medium. The CDR3 extends over 15 amino acids. V gave up 6 bases and J gave up 5 bases; unmatched junction bases: 8. In germline, CDR1 is SGHRS, CDR2 YFSETQ. Sequencing was performed with immunoSEQ multiplex PCR; in TCRdb, only in-frame clones are kept and a portion is missing. This repertoire shows about 46,000 clones, about 74% found once; its top ten account for about 14%.

This sample comprised CD4+ T cells from PBMCs cultured with HCoV-OC43 spike peptides, obtained after COVID-19 vaccination. The subset was: HCoV-OC43 spike overlapping peptide pool stimulation. The chain combines TRBV5-1 with TRBJ1-6; 7 bases are a match to TRBD1. This TCR was recovered from a human donor who received a COVID-19 vaccine. The DNA for the CDR3 is TGCGCCAGCACCCAGACAGGGTTCAATAATTCACCCCTCCACTTT. Translation gives CASTQTGFNNSPLHF.